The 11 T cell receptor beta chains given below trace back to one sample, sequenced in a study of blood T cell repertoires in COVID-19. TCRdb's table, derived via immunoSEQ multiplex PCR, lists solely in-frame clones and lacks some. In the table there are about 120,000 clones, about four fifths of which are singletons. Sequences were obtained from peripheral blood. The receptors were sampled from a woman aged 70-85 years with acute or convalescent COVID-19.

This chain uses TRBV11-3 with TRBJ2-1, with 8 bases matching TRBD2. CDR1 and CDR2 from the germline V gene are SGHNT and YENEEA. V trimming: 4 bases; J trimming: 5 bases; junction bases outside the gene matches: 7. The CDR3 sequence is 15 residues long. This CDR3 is CASSWVGGGNNEQFF. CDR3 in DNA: TGTGCCAGCAGCTGGGTAGGCGGGGGGAACAATGAGCAGTTCTTC.

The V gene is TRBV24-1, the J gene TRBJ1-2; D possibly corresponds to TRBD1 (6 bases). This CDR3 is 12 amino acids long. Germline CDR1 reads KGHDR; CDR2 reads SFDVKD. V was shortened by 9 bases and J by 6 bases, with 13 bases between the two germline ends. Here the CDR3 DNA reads TGTGCCACCTGGGGGCCGGACCATGGCTACACCTTC. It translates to CATWGPDHGYTF.

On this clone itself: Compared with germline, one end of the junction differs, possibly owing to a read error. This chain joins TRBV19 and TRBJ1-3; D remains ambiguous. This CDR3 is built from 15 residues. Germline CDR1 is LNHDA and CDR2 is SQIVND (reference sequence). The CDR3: CATSVTVYSGNTIYF. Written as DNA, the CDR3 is TGTGCCACTAGTGTCACGGTCTATTCTGGAAACACCATATATTTT.

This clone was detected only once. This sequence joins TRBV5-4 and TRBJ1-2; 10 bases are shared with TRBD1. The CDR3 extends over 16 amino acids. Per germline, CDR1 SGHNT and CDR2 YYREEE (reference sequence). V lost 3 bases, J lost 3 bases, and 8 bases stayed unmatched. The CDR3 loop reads CASSSNRDRGDYGYTF. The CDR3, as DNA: TGTGCCAGCAGCTCAAACCGGGACAGGGGTGACTATGGCTACACCTTC.

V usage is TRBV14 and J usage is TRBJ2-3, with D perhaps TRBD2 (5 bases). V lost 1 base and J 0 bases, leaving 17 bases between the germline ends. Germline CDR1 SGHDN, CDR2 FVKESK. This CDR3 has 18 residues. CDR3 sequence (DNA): TGTGCCAGCAGCCAAGTTCCTCGGAGGCCACCCAGCACAGATACGCAGTATTTT. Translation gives CASSQVPRRPPSTDTQYF.

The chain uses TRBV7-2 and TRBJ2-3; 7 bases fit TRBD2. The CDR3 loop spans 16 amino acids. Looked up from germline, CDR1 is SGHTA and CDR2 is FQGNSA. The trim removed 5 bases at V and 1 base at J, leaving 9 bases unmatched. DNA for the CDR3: TGTGCCAGCAGCCCACAGCGGGGTTCTGGCACAGATACGCAGTATTTT. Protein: CASSPQRGSGTDTQYF.

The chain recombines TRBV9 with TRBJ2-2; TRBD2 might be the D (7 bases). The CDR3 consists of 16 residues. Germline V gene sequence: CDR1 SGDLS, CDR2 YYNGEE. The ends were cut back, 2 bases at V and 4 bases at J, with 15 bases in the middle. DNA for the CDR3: TGTGCCAGCAGCGTGGGCGGGGGCGGTGGCACCGGGGAGCTGTTTTTT. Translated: CASSVGGGGGTGELFF.

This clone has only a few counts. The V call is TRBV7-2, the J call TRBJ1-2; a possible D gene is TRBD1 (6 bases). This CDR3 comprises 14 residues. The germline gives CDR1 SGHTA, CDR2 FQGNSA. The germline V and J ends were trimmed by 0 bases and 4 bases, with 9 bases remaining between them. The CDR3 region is CASSLAGATYGYTF. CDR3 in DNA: TGTGCCAGCAGCTTAGCGGGGGCGACCTATGGCTACACCTTC.

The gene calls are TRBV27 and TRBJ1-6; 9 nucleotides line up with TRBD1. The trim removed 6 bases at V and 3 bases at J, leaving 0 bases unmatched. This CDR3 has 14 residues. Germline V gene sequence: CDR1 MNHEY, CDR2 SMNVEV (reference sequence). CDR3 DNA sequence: TGTGCCAGCAGGGACAGGGGCTATAATTCACCCCTCCACTTT. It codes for CASRDRGYNSPLHF.

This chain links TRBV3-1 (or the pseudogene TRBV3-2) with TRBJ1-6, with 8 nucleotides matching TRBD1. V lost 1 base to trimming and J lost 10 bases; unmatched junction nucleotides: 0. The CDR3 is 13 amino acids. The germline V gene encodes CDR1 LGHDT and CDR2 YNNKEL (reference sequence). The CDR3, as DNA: TGTGCCAGCAGCCAAGCAGGGGGCTCACCCCTCCACTTT. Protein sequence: CASSQAGGSPLHF.

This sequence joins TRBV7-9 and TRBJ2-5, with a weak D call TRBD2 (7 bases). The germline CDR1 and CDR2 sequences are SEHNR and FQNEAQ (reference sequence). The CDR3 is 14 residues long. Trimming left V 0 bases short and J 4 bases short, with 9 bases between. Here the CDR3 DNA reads TGTGCCAGCAGCTTAGCGGGGGGGCGAGAGACCCAGTACTTC. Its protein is CASSLAGGRETQYF.